This is a list of T cell receptor beta chains from one sample in a study of CD8 T cells in ankylosing spondylitis. TCRdb redid the calling of the 5' RACE reads with MiXCR, one entry per CDR3 protein. In the table there are a few hundred thousand distinct CDR3 sequences, over 9.5% of which are singletons. The sequenced sample consisted of blood, either unsorted or a sorted T cell fraction (not recorded which). All receptors come from a male donor with ankylosing spondylitis. Both conserved end residues are part of each CDR3. D genes are given only for firm matches. Only some rows state a clone size, as once, few, many or a class for expanded clones.

v_gene,abundance,d_gene,j_gene,CDR3nt,CDR3aa
TRBV5-1,few,TRBD2,TRBJ2-1,TGCGCCAGCAGCAAGGATGCAGCGGGAGCGTCCTACAATGAGCAGTTCTTC,CASSKDAAGASYNEQFF
TRBV29-1,NA,TRBD1,TRBJ1-2,TGCAGCGTGCGGGGACAGAACAACCCGGTCTACACCTTC,CSVRGQNNPVYTF
TRBV7-2,few,NA,TRBJ1-2,TGTGCCAGCAGCACAAACTATGGCTACACCTTC,CASSTNYGYTF
TRBV5-1,few,TRBD1,TRBJ1-2,TGCGCCAGCAGCTTGAACGTACCAGGGGGAACATATGGCTACACCTTC,CASSLNVPGGTYGYTF
TRBV14,NA,NA,TRBJ2-1,TGTGCCAGCAGCCAATTCCGGGCTAGCGATTACAATGAGCAGTTCTTC,CASSQFRASDYNEQFF
TRBV29-1,NA,NA,TRBJ1-1,TGCAGCGTTGATCCACAGGGGAACACTGAAGCTTTCTTT,CSVDPQGNTEAFF
TRBV12-3/TRBV12-4,many,NA,TRBJ2-5,TGTGCCAGCAGTTTAAGGGGACAAGAGACCCAGTACTTC,CASSLRGQETQYF
TRBV29-1,few,TRBD1,TRBJ1-3,TGCAGCGTTCAACACAGGGGCCCTGGAAACACCATATATTTT,CSVQHRGPGNTIYF
TRBV14,NA,NA,TRBJ1-3,TGTGCCAGCAGCCAAGACTCCGTCGGAAACACCATATATTTT,CASSQDSVGNTIYF
TRBV11-2,NA,NA,TRBJ2-2,TGTGCCAGCAGCCCTATAGGGCTAAGCACCGGGGAGCTGTTTTTT,CASSPIGLSTGELFF
TRBV7-2,NA,TRBD1,TRBJ2-1,TGTGCCAGCAGCTTCTCCGGACAGGATGAGCAGTTCTTC,CASSFSGQDEQFF
TRBV20-1,many,TRBD1,TRBJ2-7,TGCAGTGCTAGAGATCTCGGGACAGGGATTAACTACGAGCAGTACTTC,CSARDLGTGINYEQYF
TRBV27,many,TRBD1,TRBJ1-5,TGTGCCAGCAGGCTTGGACAGGGGAGCAATCAGCCCCAGCATTTT,CASRLGQGSNQPQHF
TRBV11-2,few,NA,TRBJ2-1,TGTGCCAGCGCACGAAAAGGCGGGCAGTTCTTC,CASARKGGQFF
TRBV29-1,few,NA,TRBJ2-3,TGCGCAGAAGGCACAGATACGCAGTATTTT,CAEGTDTQYF
TRBV5-1,many,NA,TRBJ2-7,TGCGCCAGCAGCACGTCCGTGGCCAGCGAGCAGTACTTC,CASSTSVASEQYF
TRBV20-1,many,NA,TRBJ2-7,TGCAGTGCTAGAATGGCTAGCTTCCCCTACGAGCAGTACTTC,CSARMASFPYEQYF
TRBV6-5,few,NA,TRBJ2-3,TGTGCCAGCAGTTACGAGGGCGGGGCAAGCACAGATACGCAGTATTTT,CASSYEGGASTDTQYF
TRBV9,few,NA,TRBJ2-1,TGTGCCAGCAGCGCGGGCGGGTTATACAATGAGCAGTTCTTC,CASSAGGLYNEQFF
TRBV3-1,NA,TRBD2,TRBJ2-7,TGTGCCAGCAGCCGCCGGGGACTAGCGGGTATCTCCTACGAGCAGTACTTC,CASSRRGLAGISYEQYF
TRBV5-1,few,NA,TRBJ2-3,TGCGCCAGCAGGCCGGGACTTACCACAGATACGCAGTATTTT,CASRPGLTTDTQYF
TRBV20-1,few,NA,TRBJ2-1,TGCAGTGCTAGTCTGGAGCGCTCCTACAATGAGCAGTTCTTC,CSASLERSYNEQFF
TRBV12-3/TRBV12-4,few,TRBD1,TRBJ1-1,TGTGCCAGCAGTCCGGGACAGGGACAGAACACTGAAGCTTTCTTT,CASSPGQGQNTEAFF
TRBV7-2,NA,NA,TRBJ1-2,TGTGCCAGCAGCTTAGGGATAGGGGAAGGGTATGGCTACACCTTC,CASSLGIGEGYGYTF
TRBV24-1,NA,NA,TRBJ1-2,TGTGCCACCAGTGACCCGCTTTTGATCCATGGCTACACCTTC,CATSDPLLIHGYTF
TRBV20-1,NA,NA,TRBJ2-7,TGCAGTGCTAGAGGACCAGGCGTAGATTCGGCGGGGGAGCAGTACTTC,CSARGPGVDSAGEQYF
TRBV5-1,few,TRBD1,TRBJ2-2,TGCGCCAGCAGCTTGGATCTGGGCAGGGGGACCGGGGAGCTGTTTTTT,CASSLDLGRGTGELFF
TRBV12-3/TRBV12-4,few,NA,TRBJ1-5,TGTGCCAGCAGTTTTTGGGGAGAAAAAGGGCAGCCCCAGCATTTT,CASSFWGEKGQPQHF
TRBV7-8,many,TRBD2,TRBJ2-7,TGTGCCAGCAGCTTCTTGGGGGGGGTCTCCTACGAGCAGTACTTC,CASSFLGGVSYEQYF
TRBV7-2,NA,NA,TRBJ2-3,TGTGCCAGCGAGGGGGAACGGAGCACAGATACGCAGTATTTT,CASEGERSTDTQYF
TRBV21-1,many,NA,TRBJ2-7,TGTGCCAGCAGCTCCAATTCATCGGATCTCTGCGAGCAGTACTTC,CASSSNSSDLCEQYF
TRBV6-5,few,NA,TRBJ1-3,TGTGCCAGCAGTTATTGGGAGGTTAGCTCTGGAAACACCATATATTTT,CASSYWEVSSGNTIYF
TRBV7-8,NA,TRBD1,TRBJ1-4,TGTGCCAGCAGCTCGCACCTTTGGGACAGTGGTGAAAAACTGTTTTTT,CASSSHLWDSGEKLFF
TRBV5-5,few,NA,TRBJ2-2,TGTGCCAGCAGCTTGATCGTGGGGAGGGGGACCGGGGAGCTGTTTTTT,CASSLIVGRGTGELFF
TRBV24-1,NA,NA,TRBJ2-6,TGTGCCACAGGGATCTCTGGGGCCAACGTCCTGACTTTC,CATGISGANVLTF
TRBV7-2,NA,NA,TRBJ1-2,TGTGCCAGCAGCTTAGGCGTTGCAGGGCGGTCTTATGGCTACACCTTC,CASSLGVAGRSYGYTF
TRBV20-1,NA,NA,TRBJ2-5,TGCAGTGCTATGGAGGTAAACGTAGAGACCCAGTACTTC,CSAMEVNVETQYF
TRBV25-1,NA,NA,TRBJ1-2,TGTGCCAGCAAATGGTCGGACAAGGGGAACATTAACTATGGCTACACCTTC,CASKWSDKGNINYGYTF
TRBV6-1,many,TRBD2,TRBJ2-2,TGTGCCATCTTACCGGGACTAGCAGCCGGGGAGCTGTTTTTT,CAILPGLAAGELFF
TRBV19,few,NA,TRBJ2-1,TGTGCCAGTAGTATCGTAGGGTGGACGTTCTTC,CASSIVGWTFF
TRBV5-4,once,TRBD1,TRBJ2-7,TGTGCCAGCAGCTTGCAACAGGGGGCTTACGAGCAGTACTTC,CASSLQQGAYEQYF
TRBV5-1,NA,TRBD1,TRBJ2-7,TGCGCCAGCAGCTACGGGACAGGTTTCTACGAGCAGTACTTC,CASSYGTGFYEQYF
TRBV30,NA,NA,TRBJ2-1,TGTGCCTGGAGTGTACACAGGGCCTACAATGAGCAGTTCTTC,CAWSVHRAYNEQFF
TRBV20-1,many,NA,TRBJ2-7,TGCAGTGCTAGTCTGGGGTCGGACGAGCAGTACTTC,CSASLGSDEQYF
TRBV3-1,many,NA,TRBJ2-1,TGTGCCAGCAGCCAAGACCGCGGTGAGCAGTTCTTC,CASSQDRGEQFF
TRBV24-1,NA,TRBD2,TRBJ2-1,TGTGCCACCAGTGGTACTAGCGGGAGCCATGAGCAGTTCTTC,CATSGTSGSHEQFF
TRBV10-3,many,NA,TRBJ2-1,TGTGCCATCAGTGAGAGACAGGGAGGTGAGCAGTTCTTC,CAISERQGGEQFF
TRBV4-2,many,NA,TRBJ1-2,TGTGCCAGCAGCCAAGATAACTATGGCTACACCTTC,CASSQDNYGYTF
TRBV7-2,NA,NA,TRBJ2-1,TGTGCCAGCAGCTTAAGTATCCAGGGTCAGTTCTTC,CASSLSIQGQFF
TRBV20-1,NA,NA,TRBJ2-1,TGCAGTGCTAGAGATTTCGGGGAAGGGAACTACAATGAGCAGTTCTTC,CSARDFGEGNYNEQFF
TRBV7-7,few,NA,TRBJ2-5,TGTGCCAGCAGCCGCAATCTAGCTTTGGCGTACCAAGAGACCCAGTACTTC,CASSRNLALAYQETQYF
TRBV30,few,TRBD2,TRBJ2-1,TGTGCCTGGAGTGTGGCACTAGCGGGAGGGAATGAGCAGTTCTTC,CAWSVALAGGNEQFF
TRBV7-9,few,TRBD2,TRBJ2-5,TGTGCCAGCAGCTTATCCCGGACTAGCGGGGAGAAGACCCAGTACTTC,CASSLSRTSGEKTQYF
TRBV20-1,few,NA,TRBJ2-3,TGCAGTGCTACGCGTGAGGGAATAGATACGCAGTATTTT,CSATREGIDTQYF
TRBV12-3/TRBV12-4,few,NA,TRBJ1-1,TGTGCCAGCAGTTTTTCGGACGCAAGGAACACTGAAGCTTTCTTT,CASSFSDARNTEAFF